This T cell receptor (beta chain) was found in a study of blood T cell repertoires in COVID-19. Study as a whole: Both acute and convalescent COVID-19 samples were obtained from the United States, Italy and Spain. T cells, B-cell-depleted T cells, or PBMCs provided the cDNA or gDNA that served as material.

In the study's own analysis: Reference gene primer amplification yielded estimated nucleated cell counts. Profiled with immunoSEQ multiplex PCR; TCRdb holds only in-frame clones, not every one. From that table come the V and J calls and clone size; the DNA was used to work out D and trimming. The repertoire holds 220,000 or so clones, with around 80% as singletons. The CDR3 extends over 14 amino acids. The trim removed 4 bases at V and 7 bases at J, leaving 6 bases unmatched. Looked up from germline, CDR1 is SNHLY and CDR2 is FYNNEI. The specimen was peripheral blood. The sequence was collected from a woman of 80 years or more with acute or convalescent COVID-19. This rearrangement joins TRBV2 to TRBJ2-1; 8 positions agree with TRBD1. The CDR3 coding sequence is TGTGCCAGCAGTGTAAACAGGGGGAGGAATGAGCAGTTCTTC. This sequence encodes CASSVNRGRNEQFF.